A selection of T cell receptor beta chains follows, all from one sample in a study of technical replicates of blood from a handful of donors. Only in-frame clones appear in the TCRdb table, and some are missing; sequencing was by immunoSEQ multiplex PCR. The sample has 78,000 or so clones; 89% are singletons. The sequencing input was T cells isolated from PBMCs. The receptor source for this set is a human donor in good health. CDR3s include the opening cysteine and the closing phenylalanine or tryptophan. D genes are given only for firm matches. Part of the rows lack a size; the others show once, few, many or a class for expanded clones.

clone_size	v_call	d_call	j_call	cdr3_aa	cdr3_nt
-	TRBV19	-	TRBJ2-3	CASSWDSSLGSGMDTQYF	TGTGCCAGTAGCTGGGACAGCAGCCTAGGTAGCGGGATGGATACGCAGTATTTT
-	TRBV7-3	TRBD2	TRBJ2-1	CASSPTLAGGYNEQFF	TGTGCCAGCAGCCCCACCCTAGCGGGAGGTTACAATGAGCAGTTCTTC
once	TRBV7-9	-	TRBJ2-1	CASSFFRGRSYNEQFF	TGTGCCAGCAGCTTCTTCAGGGGAAGGTCCTACAATGAGCAGTTCTTC
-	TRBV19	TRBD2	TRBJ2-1	CASSSIAGFWQFF	TGTGCCAGTAGTTCCATAGCGGGTTTTTGGCAGTTCTTC
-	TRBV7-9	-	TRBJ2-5	CASSGGIGRETQYF	TGTGCCAGCAGCGGGGGGATCGGTCGCGAGACCCAGTACTTC
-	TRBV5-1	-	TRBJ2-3	CASSSQGLTDTQYF	TGCGCCAGCAGCTCTCAGGGTCTGACAGATACGCAGTATTTT
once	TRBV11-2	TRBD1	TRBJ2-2	CASSLGQGINTGELFF	TGTGCCAGCAGCCTCGGACAGGGAATAAACACCGGGGAGCTGTTTTTT
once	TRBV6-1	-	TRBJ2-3	CASSELLNTQYF	TGTGCCAGCAGTGAACTACTGAATACGCAGTATTTT
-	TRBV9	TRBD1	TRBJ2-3	CASTRRTGVPDTQYF	TGTGCCAGCACCCGTCGGACAGGGGTACCAGATACGCAGTATTTT
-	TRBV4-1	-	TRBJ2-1	CASSQVKLAPQEQFF	TGCGCCAGCAGCCAAGTCAAACTAGCCCCCCAGGAGCAGTTCTTC
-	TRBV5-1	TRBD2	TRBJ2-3	CASLVAGAPTDTQYF	TGCGCCAGTTTGGTAGCGGGCGCCCCCACAGATACGCAGTATTTT
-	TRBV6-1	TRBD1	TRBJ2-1	CASSENRGADSYNEQFF	TGTGCCAGCAGTGAAAACAGGGGAGCGGACTCCTACAATGAGCAGTTCTTC